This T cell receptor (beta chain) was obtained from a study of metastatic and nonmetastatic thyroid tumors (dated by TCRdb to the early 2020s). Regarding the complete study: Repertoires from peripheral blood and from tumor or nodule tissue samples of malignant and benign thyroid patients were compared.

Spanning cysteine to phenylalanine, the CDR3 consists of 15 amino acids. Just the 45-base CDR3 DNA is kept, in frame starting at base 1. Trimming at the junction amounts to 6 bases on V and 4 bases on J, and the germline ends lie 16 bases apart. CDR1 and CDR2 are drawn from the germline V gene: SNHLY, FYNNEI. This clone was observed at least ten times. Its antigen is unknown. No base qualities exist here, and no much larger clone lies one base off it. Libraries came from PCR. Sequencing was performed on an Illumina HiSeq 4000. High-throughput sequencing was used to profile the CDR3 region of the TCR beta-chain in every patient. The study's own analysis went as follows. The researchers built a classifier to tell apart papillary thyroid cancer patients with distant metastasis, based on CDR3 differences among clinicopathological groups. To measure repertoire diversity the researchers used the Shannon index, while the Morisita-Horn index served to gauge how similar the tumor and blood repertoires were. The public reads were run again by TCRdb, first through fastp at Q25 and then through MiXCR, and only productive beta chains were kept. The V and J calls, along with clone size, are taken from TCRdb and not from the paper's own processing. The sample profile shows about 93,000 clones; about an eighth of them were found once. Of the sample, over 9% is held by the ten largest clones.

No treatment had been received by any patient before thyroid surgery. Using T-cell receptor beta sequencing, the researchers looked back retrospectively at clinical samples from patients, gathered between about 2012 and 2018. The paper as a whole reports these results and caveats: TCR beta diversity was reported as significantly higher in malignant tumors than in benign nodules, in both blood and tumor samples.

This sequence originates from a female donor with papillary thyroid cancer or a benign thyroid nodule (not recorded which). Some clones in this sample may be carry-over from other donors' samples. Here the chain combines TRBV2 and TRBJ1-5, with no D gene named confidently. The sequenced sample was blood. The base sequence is TGTGCCAGCAGAAGGACGGTAGGACCGAATCAGCCCCAGCATTTT. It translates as CASRRTVGPNQPQHF.